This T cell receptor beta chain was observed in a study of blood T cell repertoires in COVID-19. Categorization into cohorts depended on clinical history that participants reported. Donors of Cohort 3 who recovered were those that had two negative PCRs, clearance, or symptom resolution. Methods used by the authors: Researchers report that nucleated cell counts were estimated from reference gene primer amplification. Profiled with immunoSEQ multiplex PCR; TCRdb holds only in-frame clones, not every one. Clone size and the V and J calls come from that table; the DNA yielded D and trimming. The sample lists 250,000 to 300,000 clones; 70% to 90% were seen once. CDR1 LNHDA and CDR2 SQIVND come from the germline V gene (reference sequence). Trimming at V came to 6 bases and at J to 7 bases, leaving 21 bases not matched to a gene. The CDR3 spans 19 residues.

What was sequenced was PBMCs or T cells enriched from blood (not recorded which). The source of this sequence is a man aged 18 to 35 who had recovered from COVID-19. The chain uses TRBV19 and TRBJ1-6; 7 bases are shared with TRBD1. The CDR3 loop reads CASSAGRVSGTATNSPLHF. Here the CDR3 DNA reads TGTGCCAGTAGCGCGGGTAGGGTGTCCGGGACAGCGACAAATTCACCCCTCCACTTT.